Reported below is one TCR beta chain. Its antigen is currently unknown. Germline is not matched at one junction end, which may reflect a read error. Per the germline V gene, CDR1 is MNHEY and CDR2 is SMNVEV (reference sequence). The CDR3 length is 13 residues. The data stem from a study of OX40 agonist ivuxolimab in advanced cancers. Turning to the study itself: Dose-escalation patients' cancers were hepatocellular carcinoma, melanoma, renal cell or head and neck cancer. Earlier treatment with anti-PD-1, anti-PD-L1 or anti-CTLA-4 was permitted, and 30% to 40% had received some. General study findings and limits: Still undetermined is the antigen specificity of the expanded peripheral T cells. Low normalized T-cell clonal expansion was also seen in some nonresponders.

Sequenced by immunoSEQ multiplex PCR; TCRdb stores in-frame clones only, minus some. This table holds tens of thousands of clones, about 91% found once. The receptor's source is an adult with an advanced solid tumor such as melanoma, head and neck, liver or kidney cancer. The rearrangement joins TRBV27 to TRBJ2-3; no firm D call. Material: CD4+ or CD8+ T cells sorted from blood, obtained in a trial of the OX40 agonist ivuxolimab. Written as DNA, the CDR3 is TGTGCCAGCAGGCCCTTACTCGCAGATACGCGGTATTTT. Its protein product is CASRPLLADTRYF.